This is a list of T cell receptor beta chains from one sample in a study of cytomegalovirus exposure and HLA in healthy donors. Only in-frame clones appear in the TCRdb table, and some are missing; sequencing was by immunoSEQ multiplex PCR. The sample shows 140,000 or so clones, roughly three quarters of them seen only once. The material sequenced was PBMCs. The receptors were gathered from a female donor in good health and CMV-seronegative. CDR3s leave out the opening cysteine and the closing phenylalanine or tryptophan.

CDR3 protein,V gene
ASNRGDQETQY,TRBV6-1
ASSSPLQGTDYGYT,TRBV5-4
ASSHPGQGGHNEQF,TRBV4-1
ASSPLRTGDQETQY,TRBV5-1
ASSLFGGTRAKNIQY,TRBV28
SVSQGSEAF,TRBV29-1
AWMVDTEYYGYT,TRBV30
ASSLYMGGASTDTQY,TRBV5-8
ALGGSNQPQH,TRBV28
SVEGRRQTHSYNEQF,TRBV29-1
ASSLQGPLQETQY,TRBV28
AWSPGTNTDTQY,TRBV30
ASSYLAGGPSDTQY,TRBV13
ASSRAGLADQETQY,TRBV5-4
ASSPGGPLYEQY,TRBV6-4
ASSVPGTSGRANDVTQY,TRBV7-6
ASSQQGGWTEAF,TRBV4-1
ASSSGGGRPDTQY,TRBV6-1
ASSQVDMGLTTGELF,TRBV4-1
ASSLGRGGRAYEQY,TRBV5-1
ASSKTSRGETQY,TRBV19
ASSQFLGGVGGYT,TRBV16
ASTKITGLAGRTGELF,TRBV27
ASSYSRGLNEKLF,TRBV7-9
ASSKAKEQGPGNTEAF,TRBV21-1
ASSWRDSNYEQY,TRBV28
ASRFAGTGAVNEQF,TRBV5-1
ASSQVSPGGANTGELF,TRBV4-2
ASSDFRAGQKF,TRBV2